This T cell receptor beta chain was documented in a study of blood T cell repertoires in COVID-19. Whole-study context: Samples representing acute and convalescent COVID-19 were sourced from the United States, Italy and Spain. T cells, B-cell-depleted T cells, or PBMCs supplied cDNA or gDNA.

The germline CDR1 and CDR2 sequences are SGDLS and YYNGEE. V lost 3 bases to trimming and J lost 1 base; unmatched junction nucleotides: 0. The CDR3 loop spans 13 amino acids. The repertoire was sequenced with immunoSEQ multiplex PCR; TCRdb's copy has only in-frame clones and lacks some. The data contain 200,000 to 250,000 clones, about 80% of them singletons. This receptor was taken from a woman aged 45 to 65 with acute or convalescent COVID-19. The sequenced sample consisted of peripheral blood. V gene TRBV9 combines with J gene TRBJ2-5, with 7 nucleotides matching TRBD1. The CDR3 is CASSDRGQETQYF. The CDR3, as DNA: TGTGCCAGCAGCGACAGGGGCCAAGAGACCCAGTACTTC.